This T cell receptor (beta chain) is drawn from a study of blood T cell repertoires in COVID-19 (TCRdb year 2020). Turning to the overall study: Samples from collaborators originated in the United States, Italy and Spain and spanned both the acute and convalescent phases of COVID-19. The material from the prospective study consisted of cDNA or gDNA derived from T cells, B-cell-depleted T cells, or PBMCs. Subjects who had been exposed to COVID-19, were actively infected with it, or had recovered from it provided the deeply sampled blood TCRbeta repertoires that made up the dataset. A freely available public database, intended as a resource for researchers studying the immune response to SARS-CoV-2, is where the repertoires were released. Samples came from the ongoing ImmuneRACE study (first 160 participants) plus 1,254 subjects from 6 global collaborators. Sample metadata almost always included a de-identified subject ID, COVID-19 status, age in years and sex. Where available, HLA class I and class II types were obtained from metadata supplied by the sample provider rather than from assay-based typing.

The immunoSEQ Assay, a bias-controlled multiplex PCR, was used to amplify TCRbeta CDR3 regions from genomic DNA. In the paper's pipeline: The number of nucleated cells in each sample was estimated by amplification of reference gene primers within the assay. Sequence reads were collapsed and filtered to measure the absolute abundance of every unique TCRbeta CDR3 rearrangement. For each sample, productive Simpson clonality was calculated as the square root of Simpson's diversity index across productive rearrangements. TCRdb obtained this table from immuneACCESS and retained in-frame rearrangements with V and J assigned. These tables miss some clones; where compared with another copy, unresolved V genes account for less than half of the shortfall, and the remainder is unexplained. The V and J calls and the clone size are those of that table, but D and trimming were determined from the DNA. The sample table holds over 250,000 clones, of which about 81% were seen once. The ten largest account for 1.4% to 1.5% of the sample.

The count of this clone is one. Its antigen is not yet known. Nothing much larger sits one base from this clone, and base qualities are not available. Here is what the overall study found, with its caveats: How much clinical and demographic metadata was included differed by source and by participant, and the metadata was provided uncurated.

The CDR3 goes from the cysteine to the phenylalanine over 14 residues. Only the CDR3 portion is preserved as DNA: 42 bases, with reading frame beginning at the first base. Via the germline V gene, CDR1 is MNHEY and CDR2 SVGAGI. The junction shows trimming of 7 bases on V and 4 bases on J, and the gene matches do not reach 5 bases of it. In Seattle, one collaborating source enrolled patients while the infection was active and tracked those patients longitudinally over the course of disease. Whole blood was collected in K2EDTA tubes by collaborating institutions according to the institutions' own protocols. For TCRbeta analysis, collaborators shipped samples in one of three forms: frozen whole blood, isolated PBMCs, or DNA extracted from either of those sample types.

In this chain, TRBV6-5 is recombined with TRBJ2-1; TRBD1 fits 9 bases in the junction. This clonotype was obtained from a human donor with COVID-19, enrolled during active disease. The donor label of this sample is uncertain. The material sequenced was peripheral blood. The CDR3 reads CASIKDRGYNEQFF. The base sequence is TGTGCCAGCATTAAAGACAGGGGGTACAATGAGCAGTTCTTC.